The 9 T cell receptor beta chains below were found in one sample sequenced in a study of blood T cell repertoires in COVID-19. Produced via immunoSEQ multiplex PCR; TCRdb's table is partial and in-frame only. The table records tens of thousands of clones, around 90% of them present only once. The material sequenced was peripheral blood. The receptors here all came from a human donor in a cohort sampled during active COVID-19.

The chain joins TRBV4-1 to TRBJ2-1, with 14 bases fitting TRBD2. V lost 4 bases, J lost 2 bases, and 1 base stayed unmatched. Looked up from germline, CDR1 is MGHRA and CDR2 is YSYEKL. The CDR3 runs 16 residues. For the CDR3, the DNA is TGCGCCAGCAGCCCGACTAGCGGGAGGGCCTACAATGAGCAGTTCTTC. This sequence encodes CASSPTSGRAYNEQFF.

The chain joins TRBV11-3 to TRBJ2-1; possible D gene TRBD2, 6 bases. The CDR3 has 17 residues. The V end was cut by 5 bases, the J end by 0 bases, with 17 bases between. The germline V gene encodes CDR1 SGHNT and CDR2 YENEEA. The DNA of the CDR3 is TGTGCCAGCAGCCAGGCCTATATCGGGAGCTCCTACAATGAGCAGTTCTTC. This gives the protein CASSQAYIGSSYNEQFF.

Written as DNA, the CDR3 is TGCAGTGCTAGTAAGGGGCCCTACTATCAGCCCCAGCATTTT. Protein sequence: CSASKGPYYQPQHF. This chain joins TRBV20-1 and TRBJ1-5, with TRBD1 as a possible D gene (5 bases). Germline CDR1 DFQATT, CDR2 SNEGSKA (reference sequence). This CDR3 region has 14 residues. V was pared by 3 bases and J by 5 bases, with 14 bases between.

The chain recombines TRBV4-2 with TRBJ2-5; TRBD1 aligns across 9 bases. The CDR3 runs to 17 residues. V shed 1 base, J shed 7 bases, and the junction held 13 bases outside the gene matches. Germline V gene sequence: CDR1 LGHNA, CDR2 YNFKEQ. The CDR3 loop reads CASSQGSPGQGMGTQYF. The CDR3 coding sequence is TGTGCCAGCAGCCAAGGGTCTCCGGGACAGGGTATGGGGACCCAGTACTTC.

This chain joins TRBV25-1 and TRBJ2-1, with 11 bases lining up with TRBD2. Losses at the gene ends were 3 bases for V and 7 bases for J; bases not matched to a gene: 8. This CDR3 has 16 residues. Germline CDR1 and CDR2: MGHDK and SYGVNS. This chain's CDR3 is CASSDVSGRALNEQFF. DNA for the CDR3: TGTGCCAGCAGTGATGTTAGCGGGAGGGCCTTGAATGAGCAGTTCTTC.

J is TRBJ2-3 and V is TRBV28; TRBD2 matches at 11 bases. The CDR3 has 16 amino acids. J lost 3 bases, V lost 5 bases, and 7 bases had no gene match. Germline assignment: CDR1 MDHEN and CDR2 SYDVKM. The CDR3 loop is CASSTPTSGRTDTQYF. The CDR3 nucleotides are TGTGCCAGCAGTACCCCCACTAGCGGGAGAACAGATACGCAGTATTTT.

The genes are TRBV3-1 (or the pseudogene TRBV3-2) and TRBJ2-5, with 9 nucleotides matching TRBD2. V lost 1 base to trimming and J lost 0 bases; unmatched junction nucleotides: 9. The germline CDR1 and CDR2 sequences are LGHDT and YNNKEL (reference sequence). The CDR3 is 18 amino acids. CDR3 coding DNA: TGTGCCAGCAGCCAAGGAAGGCTAGCGGGGTGGTACCAAGAGACCCAGTACTTC. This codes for CASSQGRLAGWYQETQYF.

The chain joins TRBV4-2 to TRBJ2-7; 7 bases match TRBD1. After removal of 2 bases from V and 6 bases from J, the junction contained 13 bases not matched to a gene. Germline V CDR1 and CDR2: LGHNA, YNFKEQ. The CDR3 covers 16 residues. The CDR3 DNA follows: TGTGCCAGCAGCCAATACTGGGCAGGGGGATCGGGCGAGCAGTACTTC. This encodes CASSQYWAGGSGEQYF.

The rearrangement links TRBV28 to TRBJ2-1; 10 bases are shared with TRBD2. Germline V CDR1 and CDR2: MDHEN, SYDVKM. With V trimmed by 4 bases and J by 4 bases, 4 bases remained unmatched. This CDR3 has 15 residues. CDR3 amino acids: CASSSSGSSYNEQFF. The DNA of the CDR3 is TGTGCCAGCAGTTCTAGCGGGAGTTCTTACAATGAGCAGTTCTTC.